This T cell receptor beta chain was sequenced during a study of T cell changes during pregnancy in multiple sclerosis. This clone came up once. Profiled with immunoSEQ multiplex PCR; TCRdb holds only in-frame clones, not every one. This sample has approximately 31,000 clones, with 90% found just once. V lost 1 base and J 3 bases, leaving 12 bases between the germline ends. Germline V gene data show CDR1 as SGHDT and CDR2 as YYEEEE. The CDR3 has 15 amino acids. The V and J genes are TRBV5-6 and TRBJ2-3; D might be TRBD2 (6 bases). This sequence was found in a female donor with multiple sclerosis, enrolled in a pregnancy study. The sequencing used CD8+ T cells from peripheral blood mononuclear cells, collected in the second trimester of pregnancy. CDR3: CASSLRGRLTDTQYF. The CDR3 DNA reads TGTGCCAGCAGCTTGCGAGGGAGGCTTACAGATACGCAGTATTTT.